Sequencing of this T cell receptor (beta chain) was carried out in a study of shared clonotypes between healthy human individuals. Study overall: A donor's plate count was three for CD4 naive and three for CD4 memory; CD8 naive had two and CD8 memory one. Regarding the study as a whole: Naive subsets generally exceeded memory subsets in estimated richness.

Regarding this clone: Its antigen is not identified.

Here immunoSEQ multiplex PCR was the method, and the copy in TCRdb shows in-frame clones only, minus some. The data show about 1,900,000 clones, with about 94% seen just once and 1% to 1.5% held by the top ten. Naive CD8 cells were CD45RO-negative, positively selected for CCR7, excluding terminally differentiated effector memory CD45RA+ cells. What was sequenced was naive CD8+ T cells sorted from blood. This clonotype was sampled from a young man in good health.

DNA for the CDR3: TGTGCCAGCAGCCCCGGACTAGCGGAAGAGACCCAGTACTTC. Protein product: CASSPGLAEETQYF. The chain carries TRBV5-5 and TRBJ2-5; 10 bases are shared with TRBD2. This CDR3 spans 14 amino acids. The V and J ends lost 4 bases and 3 bases, in that order; junction bases with no gene match: 3. Germline lookup yields CDR1 SGHKS and CDR2 YYEKEE (reference sequence).